The text below deals with one T cell receptor (beta chain). The antigen this receptor binds is unknown. The input lacks base qualities; no much larger clone sits a single base away. No treatment had been received by any patient before thyroid surgery. Using T-cell receptor beta sequencing, the study looked back at clinical samples from patients collected from about 2011 to 2019. The data belong to a study of metastatic and nonmetastatic thyroid tumors (dated by TCRdb to between 2020 and 2021). In terms of the full investigation: For patients with malignant and with benign thyroid disease, the researchers compared repertoires between peripheral blood samples and tumor or nodule tissue samples. The paper's findings and limits, for the study overall: TCR beta diversity was reported as significantly higher in malignant tumors than in benign nodules, in both blood and tumor samples.

The library came from PCR. These reads were obtained on an Illumina HiSeq 4000. High-throughput sequencing was used to profile the TCR beta-chain CDR3 region of each patient. In the paper's pipeline: Drawing on CDR3 differences between clinicopathological groups, the researchers built a classifier meant to tell apart patients with distant-metastatic papillary thyroid cancer. The Shannon index was used to measure repertoire diversity, and the Morisita-Horn index was used to measure how similar tumor and blood repertoires were. Through fastp at Q25 and MiXCR, TCRdb rebuilt clones from the public reads, retaining in-frame beta chains. The V and J calls come from TCRdb's annotation, not from the publication. For this sample there are about 38,000 clones; around 26% appear just once. Of the sample, around 10% is held by the ten largest clones. In the germline V gene, CDR1 corresponds to SNHLY and CDR2 to FYNNEI. Trimming leaves V shorter by 6 bases and J shorter by 7 bases, with the junction holding 7 bases beyond the gene matches. From its cysteine to its phenylalanine, the CDR3 spans 13 amino acids. The DNA shown is the 39-base CDR3, in frame from base 1.

The chain uses TRBV2 and TRBJ2-7, with 9 junctional bases fitting TRBD1. This receptor was obtained from a female donor with papillary thyroid cancer or a benign thyroid nodule (not recorded which). Some clones in this sample may be carry-over from other donors' samples. Material: blood. The nucleotide sequence reads as follows: TGTGCCAGCAGCGGGGACAGGGACGAGGAGCAGTACTTC. It specifies CASSGDRDEEQYF.